This TCR beta chain was found in a study of cytomegalovirus exposure and HLA in healthy donors. The study, taken as a whole, reports: A later analysis revealed that TCR association rates differed between HLA loci, peaking at DRB1 and bottoming out at HLA-C. Looking again later, the authors saw that most CMV-associated TCR beta chains seemed HLA-restricted.

PCR involved 60 Vbeta and 13 Jbeta primers. Sequencing used immunoSEQ multiplex PCR; TCRdb keeps in-frame clones, though not all of them. The sample has tens of thousands of clones, and its top ten clones hold 1.1%. V was trimmed by 4 bases and J by 5 bases, leaving 20 bases between them. Germline values: CDR1 GTSNPN, CDR2 SVGIG (reference sequence). The CDR3 is 15 residues long. About this clone: Its antigen is unknown.

Sequencing was performed on PBMCs. The chain combines TRBV30 with TRBJ1-2; D not certain. The sequence came from a woman aged 30 to 39 in good health and CMV-seronegative. For the CDR3, the DNA is TGTGCCTGGACCTTACAGAGGGCCCTCGGGTATGGCTACACCTTC. Protein product: CAWTLQRALGYGYTF.